The rows below give T cell receptor beta chains drawn from one sample of a study of identifying expanded T cells in peripheral blood. The repertoire was sequenced with immunoSEQ multiplex PCR; TCRdb's copy has only in-frame clones and lacks some. Found here are around 95,000 clones, around nine tenths of them singletons; the top ten hold roughly 6%. Material for sequencing was blood. The receptors were sampled from a person aged 18-70 years in good health. Both conserved end residues are part of each CDR3. D genes are given only for firm matches. Clone size, where shown, is once, few, many, or a class for clones that have expanded.

size,D,V,J,DNA,CDR3
-,-,TRBV27,TRBJ2-7,TGTGCCAGCAGAATCCGGGACGGACCCTACGAGCAGTACTTC,CASRIRDGPYEQYF
-,TRBD1,TRBV12-5,TRBJ1-2,TGTGCTAGTGGTCCGACAGGGGGTGGCTACACCTTC,CASGPTGGGYTF
once,-,TRBV4-1,TRBJ1-1,TGCGCCAGCAGCCAAGATTGGCCTACGTTTAGCACTGAAGCTTTCTTT,CASSQDWPTFSTEAFF
-,TRBD2,TRBV19,TRBJ2-7,TGTGCCAGTAGTCCGGGGGGGACGTACGAGCAGTACTTC,CASSPGGTYEQYF
-,-,TRBV9,TRBJ2-5,TGTGCCAGCAGCGCGGGAGCACCGACAGAGCAAGAGACCCAGTACTTC,CASSAGAPTEQETQYF
-,TRBD1,TRBV5-1,TRBJ2-2,TGCGCCAGCAGCTTGGAGACAGGGTCCGGGGAGCTGTTTTTT,CASSLETGSGELFF
-,-,TRBV7-2,TRBJ1-1,TGTGCCAGCAGCTTAGGAAGGGGGAACACTGAAGCTTTCTTT,CASSLGRGNTEAFF
-,TRBD1,TRBV25-1,TRBJ2-7,TGTGCCAGCAGTACCTCGGGACAGGGGAAATCCTACGAGCAGTACTTC,CASSTSGQGKSYEQYF
-,TRBD1,TRBV6-5,TRBJ1-2,TGTGCCAGCAGTTACGGGACAGGGGCAGGGGACTATGGCTACACCTTC,CASSYGTGAGDYGYTF
-,-,TRBV2,TRBJ1-5,TGTGCCAGCACTTCGGGCCCTGGCCGCAATCAGCCCCAGCATTTT,CASTSGPGRNQPQHF
-,-,TRBV21-1,TRBJ1-5,TGTGCCAGCAGCGGTCGACACGGGCGAAATCAGCCCCAGCATTTT,CASSGRHGRNQPQHF
-,TRBD2,TRBV5-6,TRBJ2-1,TGTGCCAGCAGCGCCCGACTAGCGGGAGCGGGGTACAATGAGCAGTTCTTC,CASSARLAGAGYNEQFF
few,-,TRBV6-5,TRBJ1-3,TGTGCCAGCAGTTATGGAGGAGCTGGAAACACCATATATTTT,CASSYGGAGNTIYF
-,TRBD2,TRBV11-2,TRBJ2-7,TGTGCCAGCACCCCGGGACTAGCGGGCTACGAGCAGTACTTC,CASTPGLAGYEQYF
-,-,TRBV11-2,TRBJ2-7,TGTGCCAGCAGCTCCAACGAGGCAGTTACCTACGAGCAGTACTTC,CASSSNEAVTYEQYF
-,-,TRBV6-5,TRBJ1-2,TGTGCCAGCAGTTACTCGTGGCTTAACTATGGCTACACCTTC,CASSYSWLNYGYTF
-,-,TRBV20-1,TRBJ2-1,TGCAGTGCTAGAGGAAACAATGAGCAGTTCTTC,CSARGNNEQFF
-,-,TRBV19,TRBJ1-2,TGTGCCAGTAGACCCGGTGGAGGAGGTGGCTACACCTTC,CASRPGGGGGYTF
-,-,TRBV2,TRBJ1-1,TGTGCGGTCACCAGAGGCGAAGGCACTGAAGCTTTCTTT,CAVTRGEGTEAFF
-,-,TRBV15,TRBJ2-3,TGTGCCACCAGCGGAGGGACTACAGATACGCAGTATTTT,CATSGGTTDTQYF